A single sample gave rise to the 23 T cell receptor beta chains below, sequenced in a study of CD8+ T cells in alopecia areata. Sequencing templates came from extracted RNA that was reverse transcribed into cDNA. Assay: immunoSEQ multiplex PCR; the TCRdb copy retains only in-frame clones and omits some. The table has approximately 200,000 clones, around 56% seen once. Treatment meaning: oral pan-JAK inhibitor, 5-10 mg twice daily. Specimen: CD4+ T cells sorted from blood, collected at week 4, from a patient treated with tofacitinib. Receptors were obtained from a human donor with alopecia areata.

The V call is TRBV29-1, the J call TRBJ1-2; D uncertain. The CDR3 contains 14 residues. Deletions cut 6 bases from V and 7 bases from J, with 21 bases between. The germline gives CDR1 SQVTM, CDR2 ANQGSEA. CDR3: CSVLLARESSGYTF. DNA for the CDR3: TGCAGCGTGCTCCTGGCCCGGGAGTCCTCTGGCTACACCTTC.

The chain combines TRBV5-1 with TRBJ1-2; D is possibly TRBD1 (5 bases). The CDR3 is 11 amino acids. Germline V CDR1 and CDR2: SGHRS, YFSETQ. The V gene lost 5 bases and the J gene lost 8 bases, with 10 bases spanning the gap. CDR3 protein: CASRGTRGYTF. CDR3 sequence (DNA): TGCGCCAGCAGGGGGACTCGGGGCTACACCTTC. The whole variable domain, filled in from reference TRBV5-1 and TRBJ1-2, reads KAGVTQTPRYLIKTRGQQVTLSCSPISGHRSVSWYQQTPGQGLQFLFEYFSETQRNKGNFPGRFSGRQFSNSRSEMNVSTLELGDSALYLCASRGTRGYTFGSGTRLTVV.

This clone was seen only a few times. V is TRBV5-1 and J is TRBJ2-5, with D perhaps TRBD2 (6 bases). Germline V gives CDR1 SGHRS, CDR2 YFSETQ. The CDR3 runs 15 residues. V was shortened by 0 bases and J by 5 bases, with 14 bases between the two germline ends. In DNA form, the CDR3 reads TGCGCCAGCAGCTTGGGATTCGGCGGAGGGGAGACCCAGTACTTC. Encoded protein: CASSLGFGGGETQYF.

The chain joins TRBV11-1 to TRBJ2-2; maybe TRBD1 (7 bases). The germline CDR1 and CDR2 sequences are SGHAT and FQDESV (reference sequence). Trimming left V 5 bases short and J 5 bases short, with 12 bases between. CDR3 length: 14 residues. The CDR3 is CASSGGGWTGELFF. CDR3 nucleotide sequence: TGTGCCAGCAGCGGAGGGGGCTGGACCGGGGAGCTGTTTTTT.

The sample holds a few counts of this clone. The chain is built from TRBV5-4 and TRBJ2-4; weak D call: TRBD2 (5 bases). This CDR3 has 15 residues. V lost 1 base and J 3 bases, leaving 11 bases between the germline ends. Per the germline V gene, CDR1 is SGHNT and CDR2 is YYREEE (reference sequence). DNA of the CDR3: TGTGCCAGCAGCTTGCGGGGATTGGACAAAAACATTCAGTACTTC. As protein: CASSLRGLDKNIQYF.

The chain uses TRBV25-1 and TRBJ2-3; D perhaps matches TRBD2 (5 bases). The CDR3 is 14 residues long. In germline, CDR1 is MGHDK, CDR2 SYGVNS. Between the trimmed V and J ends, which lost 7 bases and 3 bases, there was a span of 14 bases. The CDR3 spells CASKGGYETDTQYF. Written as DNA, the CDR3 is TGTGCCAGCAAAGGAGGATATGAGACAGATACGCAGTATTTT.

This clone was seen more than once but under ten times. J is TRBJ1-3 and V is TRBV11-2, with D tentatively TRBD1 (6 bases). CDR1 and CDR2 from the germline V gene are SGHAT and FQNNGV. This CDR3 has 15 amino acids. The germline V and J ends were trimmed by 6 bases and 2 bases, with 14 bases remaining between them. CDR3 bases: TGTGCCAGCAGGACCGTACAGGGCCCTGGAAACACCATATATTTT. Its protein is CASRTVQGPGNTIYF.

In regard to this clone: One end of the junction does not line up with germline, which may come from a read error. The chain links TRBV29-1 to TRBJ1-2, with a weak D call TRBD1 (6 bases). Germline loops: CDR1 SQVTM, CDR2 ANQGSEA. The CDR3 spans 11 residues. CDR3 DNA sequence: TGCAACGTTCTACAGGGTAATGGCTACACCTTC. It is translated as CNVLQGNGYTF.

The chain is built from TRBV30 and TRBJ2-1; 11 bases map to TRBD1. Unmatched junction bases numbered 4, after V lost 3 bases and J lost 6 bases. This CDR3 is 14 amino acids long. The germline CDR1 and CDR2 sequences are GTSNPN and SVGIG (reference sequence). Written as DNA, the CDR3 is TGTGCCTGGAGCCGGGACAGGGGGTCCAATGAGCAGTTCTTC. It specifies CAWSRDRGSNEQFF.

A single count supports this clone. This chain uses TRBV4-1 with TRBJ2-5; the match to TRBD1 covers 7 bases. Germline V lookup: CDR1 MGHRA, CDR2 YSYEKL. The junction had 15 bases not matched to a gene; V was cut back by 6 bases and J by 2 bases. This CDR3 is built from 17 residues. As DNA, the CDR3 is TGCGCCAGCAGGCCTAATTACCACGGGACAGCTCAAGAGACCCAGTACTTC. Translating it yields CASRPNYHGTAQETQYF.

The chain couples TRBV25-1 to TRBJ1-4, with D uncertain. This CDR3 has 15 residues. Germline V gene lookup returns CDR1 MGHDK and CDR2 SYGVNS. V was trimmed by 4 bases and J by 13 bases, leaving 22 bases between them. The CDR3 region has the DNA TGTGCCAGCAGTGGGGGAGGAGAGGGTAAGAGAAGACTGTTTTTT. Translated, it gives CASSGGGEGKRRLFF.

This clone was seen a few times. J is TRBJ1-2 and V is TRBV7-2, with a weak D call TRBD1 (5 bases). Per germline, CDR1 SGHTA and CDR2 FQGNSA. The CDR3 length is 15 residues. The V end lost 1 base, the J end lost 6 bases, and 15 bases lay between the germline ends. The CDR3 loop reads CASSLGQGKSDGYTF. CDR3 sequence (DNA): TGTGCCAGCAGCTTAGGGCAGGGCAAATCAGATGGCTACACCTTC.

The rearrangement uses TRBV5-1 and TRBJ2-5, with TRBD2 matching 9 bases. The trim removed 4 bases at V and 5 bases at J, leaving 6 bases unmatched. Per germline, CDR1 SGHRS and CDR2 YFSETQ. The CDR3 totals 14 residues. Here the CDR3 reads CASSPAGGLETQYF. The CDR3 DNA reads TGCGCCAGCAGCCCGGCGGGGGGGTTGGAGACCCAGTACTTC.

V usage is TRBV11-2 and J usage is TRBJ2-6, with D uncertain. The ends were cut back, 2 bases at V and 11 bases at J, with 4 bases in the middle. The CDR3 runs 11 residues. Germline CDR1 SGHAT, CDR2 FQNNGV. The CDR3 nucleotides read TGTGCCAGCAGCTTATTGGACGTCCTGACTTTC. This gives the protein CASSLLDVLTF.

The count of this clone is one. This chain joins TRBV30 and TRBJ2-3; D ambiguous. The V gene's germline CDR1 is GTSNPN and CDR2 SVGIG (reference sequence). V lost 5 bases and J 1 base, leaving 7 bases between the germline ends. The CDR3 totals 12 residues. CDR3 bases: TGTGCCTGGGACCTCGGCACAGATACGCAGTATTTT. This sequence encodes CAWDLGTDTQYF. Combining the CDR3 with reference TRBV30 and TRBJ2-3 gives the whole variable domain SQTIHQWPATLVQPVGSPLSLECTVEGTSNPNLYWYRQAAGRGLQLLFYSVGIGQISSEVPQNLSASRPQDRQFILSSKKLLLSDSGFYLCAWDLGTDTQYFGPGTRLTVL.

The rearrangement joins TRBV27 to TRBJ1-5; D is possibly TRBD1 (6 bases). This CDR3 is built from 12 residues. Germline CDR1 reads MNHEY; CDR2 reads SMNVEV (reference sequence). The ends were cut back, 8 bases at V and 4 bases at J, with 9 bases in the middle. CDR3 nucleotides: TGTGCCAGCCAGGGGTTTAATCAGCCCCAGCATTTT. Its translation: CASQGFNQPQHF.

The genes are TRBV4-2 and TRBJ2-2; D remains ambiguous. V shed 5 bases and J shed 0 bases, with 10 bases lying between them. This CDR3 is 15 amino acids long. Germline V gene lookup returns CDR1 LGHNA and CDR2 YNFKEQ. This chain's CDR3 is CASSWTTANTGELFF. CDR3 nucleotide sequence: TGTGCCAGCAGCTGGACGACCGCGAACACCGGGGAGCTGTTTTTT.

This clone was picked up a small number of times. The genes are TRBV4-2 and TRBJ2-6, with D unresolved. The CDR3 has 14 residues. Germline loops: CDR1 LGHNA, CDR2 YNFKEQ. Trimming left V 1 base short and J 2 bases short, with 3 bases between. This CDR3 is CASSQGPGANVLTF. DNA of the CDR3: TGTGCCAGCAGCCAAGGCCCTGGGGCCAACGTCCTGACTTTC.

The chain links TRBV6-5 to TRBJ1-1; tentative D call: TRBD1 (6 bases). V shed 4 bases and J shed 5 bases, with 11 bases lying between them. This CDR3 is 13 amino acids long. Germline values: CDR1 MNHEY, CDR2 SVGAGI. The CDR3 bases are TGTGCCAGCAGTTCACAGGGTGGGACTGAAGCTTTCTTT. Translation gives CASSSQGGTEAFF.

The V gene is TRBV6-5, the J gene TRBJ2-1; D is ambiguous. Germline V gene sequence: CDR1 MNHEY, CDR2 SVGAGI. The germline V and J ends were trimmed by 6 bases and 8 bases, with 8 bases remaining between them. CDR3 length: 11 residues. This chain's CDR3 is CASSRADEQFF. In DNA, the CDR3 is TGTGCCAGCAGCCGGGCGGATGAGCAGTTCTTC.

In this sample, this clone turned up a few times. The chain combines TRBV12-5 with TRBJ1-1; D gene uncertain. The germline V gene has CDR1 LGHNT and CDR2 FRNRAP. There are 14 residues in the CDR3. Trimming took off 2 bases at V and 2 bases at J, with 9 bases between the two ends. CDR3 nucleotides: TGTGCTAGTGGTTTGCTGGTGAAAAACACTGAAGCTTTCTTT. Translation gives CASGLLVKNTEAFF.

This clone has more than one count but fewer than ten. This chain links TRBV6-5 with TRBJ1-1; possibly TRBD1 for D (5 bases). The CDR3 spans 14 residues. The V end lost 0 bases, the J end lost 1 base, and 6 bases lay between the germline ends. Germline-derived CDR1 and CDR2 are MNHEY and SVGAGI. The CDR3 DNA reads TGTGCCAGCAGTTACTCGGGGGGGAACACTGAAGCTTTCTTT. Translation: CASSYSGGNTEAFF.

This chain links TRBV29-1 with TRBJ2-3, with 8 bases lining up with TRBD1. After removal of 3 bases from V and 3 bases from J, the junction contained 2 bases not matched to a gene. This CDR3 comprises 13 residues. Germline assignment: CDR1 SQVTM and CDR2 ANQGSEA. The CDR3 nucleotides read TGCAGCGTTGAGTGGACAGGGACAGATACGCAGTATTTT. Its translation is CSVEWTGTDTQYF.